A selection of T cell receptor beta chains follows, all from one sample in a study of T cells in Graves' hyperthyroidism and ophthalmopathy. TCRdb recomputed calls from the multiplex PCR reads with MiXCR, one row per CDR3 protein. Of some 180,000 distinct CDR3 sequences listed, about 18% were seen once; the top ten hold roughly 30%. The sample was blood. These receptors all come from a woman between 50 and 59 years old with Graves' hyperthyroidism. The conserved cysteine and the conserved F or W are not part of the CDR3 here. Each record gives: J gene, V gene, CDR3 protein.

>TRBJ1-6|TRBV28
ASSFGHPNSPLH
>TRBJ2-1|TRBV19
ASTLGLANSDEQF
>TRBJ2-1|TRBV7-2
ASSLKGLALEQF
>TRBJ2-2|TRBV28
ASSYGTARNTGELF
>TRBJ1-2|TRBV29-1
SVATPVGYT
>TRBJ2-2|TRBV6-2/TRBV6-3
ASSWDPTGELF
>TRBJ1-1|TRBV9
ASSVATNRQAF
>TRBJ2-6|TRBV11-2
ASSFPGQSSGANVLT
>TRBJ2-7|TRBV28
ASSPRFPRQRQY
>TRBJ2-3|TRBV7-3
ASSSDRGLADTQY
>TRBJ1-2|TRBV5-1
ASSFDSHYGYT
>TRBJ2-1|TRBV5-1
ASSPRTGDNEQF
>TRBJ1-2|TRBV28
ASSTEGRGQVGYT
>TRBJ1-5|TRBV27
ASRSSVSNQPQH
>TRBJ1-5|TRBV7-2
ASSLLGANQPQH
>TRBJ2-5|TRBV7-9
ASSLEQGQETQY
>TRBJ2-1|TRBV12-3/TRBV12-4
ASSLGLLYEQF
>TRBJ2-2|TRBV6-4
ASSVRGGNTGELF
>TRBJ1-1|TRBV18
ASSSAQNTEAF
>TRBJ2-7|TRBV25-1
ASSEFLAGAYEQY
>TRBJ2-2|TRBV4-2
ASSQRTSGGETGELF
>TRBJ1-1|TRBV7-6
ASSAGTPDTEAL
>TRBJ2-3|TRBV28
ASSFPAGTDTQY
>TRBJ1-2|TRBV2
ASSSTGGNYGYT
>TRBJ1-1|TRBV12-3/TRBV12-4
ASTPRGNTEAF
>TRBJ2-7|TRBV20-1
SARGGTYEQY
>TRBJ1-6|TRBV28
ASGRPLH
>TRBJ2-7|TRBV20-1
SADPGLTTYEQY
>TRBJ2-1|TRBV15
ATRGEGWTNEQF
>TRBJ1-2|TRBV11-2
ASSLSTAGVTT
>TRBJ1-2|TRBV11-2
ASSARTGEGFPLYGYT
>TRBJ1-5|TRBV7-2
ASSLITGFNQPQH
>TRBJ1-1|TRBV9
ASSAQDFQGADTEAF
>TRBJ1-2|TRBV2
ASQGGIRIYGYT
>TRBJ2-2|TRBV25-1
ASRGRGNTGELF
>TRBJ2-2|TRBV12-5
ASGLWTGGYGELF
>TRBJ1-1|TRBV20-1
SAVQGFGTEAF
>TRBJ2-1|TRBV6-1
ASSLTSGAYNEQF
>TRBJ1-1|TRBV12-3/TRBV12-4
ASSTNLGVLPNTEAF
>TRBJ2-3|TRBV18
ASSPRRVLGDTQY
>TRBJ2-3|TRBV9
ASSVHPSSGDRDTQY
>TRBJ2-3|TRBV10-2
ASSNRLAGGLDTQY
>TRBJ1-5|TRBV4-1
ASSQLDRVHQPQH
>TRBJ1-4|TRBV19
ASSISWTSANEKLF
>TRBJ1-4|TRBV7-2
ASSPQTGEFGEKLF
>TRBJ1-2|TRBV12-3/TRBV12-4
ASSLRVYGYT
>TRBJ2-5|TRBV7-8
ASRSQTVQETQY
>TRBJ2-5|TRBV2
ASSEEGRGPQY
>TRBJ2-5|TRBV3-1
ASSPDFETQY
>TRBJ1-2|TRBV29-1
SVADIPNYGYT
>TRBJ1-1|TRBV20-1
SAKAGNLNTEAF